The rows below give T cell receptor beta chains drawn from one sample of a study of OX40 agonist ivuxolimab in advanced cancers. Sequencing used immunoSEQ multiplex PCR; TCRdb keeps in-frame clones, though not all of them. The top ten hold 20% to 25% of the sample, which has some 6,000 clones, 77% seen once. The starting material was CD4+ or CD8+ T cells sorted from blood, obtained in a trial of the OX40 agonist ivuxolimab. These receptors were collected from an adult with an advanced solid tumor such as melanoma, head and neck, liver or kidney cancer. CDR3s include the opening cysteine and the closing phenylalanine or tryptophan. The D gene is left open where the match is weak. Clone size is shown for a subset of rows, as once, few, many or a class of expanded clone.

clone_size,v_call,j_call,cdr3_length,d_call,cdr3_aa,cdr3_nt
medium-sized,TRBV9,TRBJ2-3,14,-,CASSAQGRTDTQYF,TGTGCCAGCAGCGCCCAGGGACGCACAGATACGCAGTATTTT
few,TRBV5-6,TRBJ2-7,16,TRBD1,CASSLALQGNMGEQYF,TGTGCCAGCAGCTTGGCCTTACAGGGGAACATGGGAGAGCAGTACTTC
-,TRBV19,TRBJ2-1,12,TRBD2,CASSLAGNEQFF,TGTGCCAGTAGTTTAGCGGGAAATGAGCAGTTCTTC
-,TRBV4-1,TRBJ2-5,17,TRBD2,CASSLGLAGGWQETQYF,TGCGCCAGCAGCCTGGGACTAGCGGGAGGTTGGCAAGAGACCCAGTACTTC
-,TRBV7-9,TRBJ2-3,14,-,CASSLIGGTDTQYF,TGTGCCAGCAGCTTAATTGGTGGGACAGATACGCAGTATTTT
-,TRBV4-3,TRBJ2-3,15,-,CASSQDGAGRDTQYF,TGCGCCAGCAGCCAAGATGGCGCAGGGAGAGATACGCAGTATTTT
-,TRBV27,TRBJ2-1,11,-,CASRVLDEQFF,TGTGCCAGCAGGGTTTTGGATGAGCAGTTCTTC
-,TRBV2,TRBJ1-4,16,-,CASSEAYGGTNEKLFF,TGTGCCAGCAGTGAAGCGTACGGGGGGACTAATGAAAAACTGTTTTTT
-,TRBV28,TRBJ2-3,15,TRBD2,CASSLGGSGLDTQYF,TGTGCCAGCAGTTTAGGCGGGAGCGGGTTGGATACGCAGTATTTT
-,TRBV19,TRBJ1-2,15,TRBD1,CASSWGTGPTYGYTF,TGTGCCAGTAGTTGGGGGACAGGCCCTACCTATGGCTACACCTTC
-,TRBV7-6,TRBJ2-7,12,-,CASSPDRYEQYF,TGTGCCAGCAGCCCCGACCGCTACGAGCAGTACTTC